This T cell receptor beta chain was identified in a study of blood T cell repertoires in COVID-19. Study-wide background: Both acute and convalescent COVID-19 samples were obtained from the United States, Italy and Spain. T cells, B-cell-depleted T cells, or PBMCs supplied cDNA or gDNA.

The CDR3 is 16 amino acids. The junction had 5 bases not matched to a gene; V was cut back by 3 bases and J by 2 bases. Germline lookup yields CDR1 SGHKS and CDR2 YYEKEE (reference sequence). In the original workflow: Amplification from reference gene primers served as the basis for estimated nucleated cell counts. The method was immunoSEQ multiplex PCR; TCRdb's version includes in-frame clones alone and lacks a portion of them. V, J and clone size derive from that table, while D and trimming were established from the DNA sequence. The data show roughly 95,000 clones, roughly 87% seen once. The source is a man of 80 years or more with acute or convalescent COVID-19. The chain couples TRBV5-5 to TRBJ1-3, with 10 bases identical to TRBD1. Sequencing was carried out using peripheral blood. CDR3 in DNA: TGTGCCAGCAGCTACTCCGGGACAGGGGCTGGAAACACCATATATTTT. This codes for CASSYSGTGAGNTIYF.